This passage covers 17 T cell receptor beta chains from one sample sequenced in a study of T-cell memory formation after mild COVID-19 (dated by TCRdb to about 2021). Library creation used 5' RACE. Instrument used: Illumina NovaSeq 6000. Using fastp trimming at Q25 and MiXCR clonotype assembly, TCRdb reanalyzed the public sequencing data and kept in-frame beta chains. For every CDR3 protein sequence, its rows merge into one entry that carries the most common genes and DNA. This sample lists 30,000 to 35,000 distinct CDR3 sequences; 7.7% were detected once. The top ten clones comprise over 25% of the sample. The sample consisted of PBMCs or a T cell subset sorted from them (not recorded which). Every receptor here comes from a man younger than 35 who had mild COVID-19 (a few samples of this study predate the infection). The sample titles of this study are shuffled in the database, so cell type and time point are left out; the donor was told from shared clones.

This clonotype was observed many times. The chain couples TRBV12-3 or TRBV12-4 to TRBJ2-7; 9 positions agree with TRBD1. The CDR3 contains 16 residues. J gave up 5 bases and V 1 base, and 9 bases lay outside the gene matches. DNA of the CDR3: TGTGCCAGCAGTTTAGATGGTACAGGGGGCAACGACGAGCAGTACGTC. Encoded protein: CASSLDGTGGNDEQYV.

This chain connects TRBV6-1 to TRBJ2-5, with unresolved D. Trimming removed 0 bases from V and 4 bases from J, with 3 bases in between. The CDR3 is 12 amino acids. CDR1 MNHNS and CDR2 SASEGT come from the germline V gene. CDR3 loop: CASSEALETQYF. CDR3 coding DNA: TGTGCCAGCAGTGAAGCTTTAGAGACCCAGTACTTC.

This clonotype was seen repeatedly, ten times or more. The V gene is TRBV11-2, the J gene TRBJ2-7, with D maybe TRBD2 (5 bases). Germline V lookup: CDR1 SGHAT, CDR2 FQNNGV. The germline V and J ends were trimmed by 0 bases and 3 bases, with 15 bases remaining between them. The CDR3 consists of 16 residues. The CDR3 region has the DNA TGTGCCAGCAGCTTAGATCGGGCAGGACTTAACTACGAGCAGTACTTC. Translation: CASSLDRAGLNYEQYF.

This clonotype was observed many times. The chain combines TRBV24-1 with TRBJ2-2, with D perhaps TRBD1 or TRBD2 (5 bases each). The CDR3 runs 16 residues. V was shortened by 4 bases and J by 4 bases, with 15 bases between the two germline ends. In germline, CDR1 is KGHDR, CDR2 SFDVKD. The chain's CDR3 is CATSDPPGRGTGELFF. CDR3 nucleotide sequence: TGTGCCACCAGTGACCCTCCGGGACGTGGCACCGGGGAGCTGTTTTTT.

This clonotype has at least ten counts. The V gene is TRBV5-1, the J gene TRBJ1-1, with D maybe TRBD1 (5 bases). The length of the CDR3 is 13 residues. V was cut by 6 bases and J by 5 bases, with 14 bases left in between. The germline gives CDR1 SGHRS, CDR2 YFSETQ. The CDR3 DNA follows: TGCGCCAGCATGGAAGGGGCGTTGACTGAAGCTTTCTTT. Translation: CASMEGALTEAFF. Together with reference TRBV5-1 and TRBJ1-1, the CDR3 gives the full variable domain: KAGVTQTPRYLIKTRGQQVTLSCSPISGHRSVSWYQQTPGQGLQFLFEYFSETQRNKGNFPGRFSGRQFSNSRSEMNVSTLELGDSALYLCASMEGALTEAFFGQGTRLTVV.

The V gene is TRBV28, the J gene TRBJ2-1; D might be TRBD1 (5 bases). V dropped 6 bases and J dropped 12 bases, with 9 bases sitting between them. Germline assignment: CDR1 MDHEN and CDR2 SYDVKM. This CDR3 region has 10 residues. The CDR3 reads CASSRVGQFF. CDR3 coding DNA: TGTGCCAGCAGCAGGGTAGGGCAGTTCTTC. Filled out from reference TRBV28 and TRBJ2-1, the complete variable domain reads DVKVTQSSRYLVKRTGEKVFLECVQDMDHENMFWYRQDPGLGLRLIYFSYDVKMKEKGDIPEGYSVSREKKERFSLILESASTNQTSMYLCASSRVGQFFGPGTRLTVL.

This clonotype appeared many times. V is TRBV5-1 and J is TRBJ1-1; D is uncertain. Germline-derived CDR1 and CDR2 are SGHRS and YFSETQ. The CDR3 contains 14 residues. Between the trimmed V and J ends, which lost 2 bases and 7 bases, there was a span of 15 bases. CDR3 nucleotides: TGCGCCAGCAGCTTCCAAACAGCGACCGGTGAAGCTTTCTTT. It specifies CASSFQTATGEAFF.

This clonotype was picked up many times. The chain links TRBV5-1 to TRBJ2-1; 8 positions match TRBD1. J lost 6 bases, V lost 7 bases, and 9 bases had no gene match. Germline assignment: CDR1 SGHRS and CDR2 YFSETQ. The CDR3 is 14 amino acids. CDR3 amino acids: CASGEQGASNEQFF. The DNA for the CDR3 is TGCGCCAGCGGGGAGCAGGGGGCATCCAATGAGCAGTTCTTC.

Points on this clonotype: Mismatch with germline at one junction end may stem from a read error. CDR3: CATSPGWNQPNQF. Written as DNA, the CDR3 is TGTGCCACCAGTCCAGGTTGGAATCAGCCCAATCAGTTT. The J gene is TRBJ1-5, the V gene TRBV24-1; the D is unclear. Germline V gene data show CDR1 as KGHDR and CDR2 as SFDVKD. The CDR3 totals 13 residues.

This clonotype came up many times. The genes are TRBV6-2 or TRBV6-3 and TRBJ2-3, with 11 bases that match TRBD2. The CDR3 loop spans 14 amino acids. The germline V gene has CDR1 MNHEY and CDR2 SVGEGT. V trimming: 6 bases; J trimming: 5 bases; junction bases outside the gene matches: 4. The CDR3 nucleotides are TGTGCCAGCAGATTAGCGGGGGGGCAAGATACGCAGTATTTT. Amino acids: CASRLAGGQDTQYF.

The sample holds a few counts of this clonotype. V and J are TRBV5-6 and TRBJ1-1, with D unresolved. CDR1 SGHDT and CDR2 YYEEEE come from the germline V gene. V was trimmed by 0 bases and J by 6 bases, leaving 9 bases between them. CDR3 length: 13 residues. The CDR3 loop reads CASSLDRLAEAFF. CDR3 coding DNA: TGTGCCAGCAGCTTGGATAGGTTAGCTGAAGCTTTCTTT.

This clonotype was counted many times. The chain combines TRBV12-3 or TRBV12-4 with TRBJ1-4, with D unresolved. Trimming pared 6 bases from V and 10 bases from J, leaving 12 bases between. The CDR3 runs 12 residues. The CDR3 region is CASSHPLGKLFF. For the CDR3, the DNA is TGTGCCAGCAGCCACCCTTTGGGAAAACTGTTTTTT.

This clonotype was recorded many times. This chain's CDR3 is CASSYSGGHSGNTIYF. The CDR3 nucleotides read TGTGCCAGCAGTTACTCGGGGGGTCACTCTGGAAACACCATATATTTT. J is TRBJ1-3 and V is TRBV6-5, with D possibly TRBD1 on 5 matching bases. Germline V gene sequence: CDR1 MNHEY, CDR2 SVGAGI. The CDR3 has 16 residues. Trimming took off 0 bases at V and 0 bases at J, with 9 bases between the two ends.

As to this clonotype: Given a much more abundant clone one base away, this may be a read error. The CDR3 region is CANNFQGGTEAFF. The CDR3 coding sequence is TGTGCCAACAATTTTCAGGGCGGCACTGAAGCTTTCTTT. This chain connects TRBV10-3 to TRBJ1-1; TRBD1 might be the D (5 bases). The CDR3 contains 13 residues. The germline CDR1 and CDR2 sequences are ENHRY and SYGVKD. V lost 10 bases and J 4 bases, leaving 16 bases between the germline ends.

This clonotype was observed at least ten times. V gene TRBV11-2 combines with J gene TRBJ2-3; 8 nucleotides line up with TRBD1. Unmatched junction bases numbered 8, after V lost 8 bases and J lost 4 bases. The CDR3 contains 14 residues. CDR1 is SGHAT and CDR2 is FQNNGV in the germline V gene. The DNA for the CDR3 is TGTGCCAGCGCTTGGACAGGGCTTGCAGATACGCAGTATTTT. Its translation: CASAWTGLADTQYF.

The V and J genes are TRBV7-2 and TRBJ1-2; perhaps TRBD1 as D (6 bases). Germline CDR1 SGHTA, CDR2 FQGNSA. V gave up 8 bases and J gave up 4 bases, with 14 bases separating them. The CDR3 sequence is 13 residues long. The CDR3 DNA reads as TGTGCCAGCGAGGCCGGGGGGCTCTATGGCTACACCTTC. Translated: CASEAGGLYGYTF.

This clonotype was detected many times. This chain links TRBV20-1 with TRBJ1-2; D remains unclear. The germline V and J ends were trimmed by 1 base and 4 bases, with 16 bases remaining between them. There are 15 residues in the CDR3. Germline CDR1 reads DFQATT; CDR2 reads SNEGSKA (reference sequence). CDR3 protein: CSARVPPDSGYGYTF. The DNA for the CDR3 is TGCAGTGCTAGAGTCCCACCGGACTCCGGCTATGGCTACACCTTC.